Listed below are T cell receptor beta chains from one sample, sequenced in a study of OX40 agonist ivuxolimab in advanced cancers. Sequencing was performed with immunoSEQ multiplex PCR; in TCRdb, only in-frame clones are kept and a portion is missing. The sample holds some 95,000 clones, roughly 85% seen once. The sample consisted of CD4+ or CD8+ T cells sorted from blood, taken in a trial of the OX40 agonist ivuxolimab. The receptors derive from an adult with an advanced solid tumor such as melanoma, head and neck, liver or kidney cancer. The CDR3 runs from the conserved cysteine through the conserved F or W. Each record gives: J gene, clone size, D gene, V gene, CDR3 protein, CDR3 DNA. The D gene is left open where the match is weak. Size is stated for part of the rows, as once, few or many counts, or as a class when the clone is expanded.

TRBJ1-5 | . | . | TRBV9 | CASSLQGSNQPQHF | TGTGCCAGCAGTTTACAGGGAAGCAATCAGCCCCAGCATTTT
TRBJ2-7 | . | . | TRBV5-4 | CASGSPGYEQYF | TGTGCCAGCGGCTCGCCTGGCTACGAGCAGTACTTC
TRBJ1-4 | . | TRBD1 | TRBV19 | CASTDRTLLNEKLFF | TGTGCCAGTACGGACAGGACCCTTCTTAATGAAAAACTGTTTTTT
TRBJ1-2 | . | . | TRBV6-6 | CASSDTTRAGYTF | TGTGCCAGCAGTGACACCACCCGGGCTGGCTACACCTTC
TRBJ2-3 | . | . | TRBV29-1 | CSVEEMDTQYF | TGCAGCGTTGAAGAGATGGATACGCAGTATTTT
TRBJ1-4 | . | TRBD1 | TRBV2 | CASSAYQGAQGKLFF | TGTGCCAGCAGTGCATATCAGGGGGCGCAGGGAAAACTGTTTTTT
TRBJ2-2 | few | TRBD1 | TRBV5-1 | CASRNRDRGLNGGELFF | TGCGCCAGCCGGAACCGGGACAGGGGGCTTAATGGCGGGGAGCTGTTTTTT
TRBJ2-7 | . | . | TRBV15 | CATSTPGTDFSYEQYF | TGTGCCACCAGCACCCCCGGGACTGATTTTTCCTACGAGCAGTACTTC
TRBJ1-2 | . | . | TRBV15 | CATSKERLGGYTF | TGTGCCACCAGCAAGGAGAGGTTAGGTGGCTACACCTTC
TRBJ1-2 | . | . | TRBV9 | CASSPRDGSYTF | TGTGCCAGCAGCCCTCGGGACGGTAGCTACACCTTC
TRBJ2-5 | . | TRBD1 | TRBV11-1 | CASSLSPGTEETQYF | TGTGCCAGCAGCTTATCCCCCGGGACAGAAGAGACCCAGTACTTC